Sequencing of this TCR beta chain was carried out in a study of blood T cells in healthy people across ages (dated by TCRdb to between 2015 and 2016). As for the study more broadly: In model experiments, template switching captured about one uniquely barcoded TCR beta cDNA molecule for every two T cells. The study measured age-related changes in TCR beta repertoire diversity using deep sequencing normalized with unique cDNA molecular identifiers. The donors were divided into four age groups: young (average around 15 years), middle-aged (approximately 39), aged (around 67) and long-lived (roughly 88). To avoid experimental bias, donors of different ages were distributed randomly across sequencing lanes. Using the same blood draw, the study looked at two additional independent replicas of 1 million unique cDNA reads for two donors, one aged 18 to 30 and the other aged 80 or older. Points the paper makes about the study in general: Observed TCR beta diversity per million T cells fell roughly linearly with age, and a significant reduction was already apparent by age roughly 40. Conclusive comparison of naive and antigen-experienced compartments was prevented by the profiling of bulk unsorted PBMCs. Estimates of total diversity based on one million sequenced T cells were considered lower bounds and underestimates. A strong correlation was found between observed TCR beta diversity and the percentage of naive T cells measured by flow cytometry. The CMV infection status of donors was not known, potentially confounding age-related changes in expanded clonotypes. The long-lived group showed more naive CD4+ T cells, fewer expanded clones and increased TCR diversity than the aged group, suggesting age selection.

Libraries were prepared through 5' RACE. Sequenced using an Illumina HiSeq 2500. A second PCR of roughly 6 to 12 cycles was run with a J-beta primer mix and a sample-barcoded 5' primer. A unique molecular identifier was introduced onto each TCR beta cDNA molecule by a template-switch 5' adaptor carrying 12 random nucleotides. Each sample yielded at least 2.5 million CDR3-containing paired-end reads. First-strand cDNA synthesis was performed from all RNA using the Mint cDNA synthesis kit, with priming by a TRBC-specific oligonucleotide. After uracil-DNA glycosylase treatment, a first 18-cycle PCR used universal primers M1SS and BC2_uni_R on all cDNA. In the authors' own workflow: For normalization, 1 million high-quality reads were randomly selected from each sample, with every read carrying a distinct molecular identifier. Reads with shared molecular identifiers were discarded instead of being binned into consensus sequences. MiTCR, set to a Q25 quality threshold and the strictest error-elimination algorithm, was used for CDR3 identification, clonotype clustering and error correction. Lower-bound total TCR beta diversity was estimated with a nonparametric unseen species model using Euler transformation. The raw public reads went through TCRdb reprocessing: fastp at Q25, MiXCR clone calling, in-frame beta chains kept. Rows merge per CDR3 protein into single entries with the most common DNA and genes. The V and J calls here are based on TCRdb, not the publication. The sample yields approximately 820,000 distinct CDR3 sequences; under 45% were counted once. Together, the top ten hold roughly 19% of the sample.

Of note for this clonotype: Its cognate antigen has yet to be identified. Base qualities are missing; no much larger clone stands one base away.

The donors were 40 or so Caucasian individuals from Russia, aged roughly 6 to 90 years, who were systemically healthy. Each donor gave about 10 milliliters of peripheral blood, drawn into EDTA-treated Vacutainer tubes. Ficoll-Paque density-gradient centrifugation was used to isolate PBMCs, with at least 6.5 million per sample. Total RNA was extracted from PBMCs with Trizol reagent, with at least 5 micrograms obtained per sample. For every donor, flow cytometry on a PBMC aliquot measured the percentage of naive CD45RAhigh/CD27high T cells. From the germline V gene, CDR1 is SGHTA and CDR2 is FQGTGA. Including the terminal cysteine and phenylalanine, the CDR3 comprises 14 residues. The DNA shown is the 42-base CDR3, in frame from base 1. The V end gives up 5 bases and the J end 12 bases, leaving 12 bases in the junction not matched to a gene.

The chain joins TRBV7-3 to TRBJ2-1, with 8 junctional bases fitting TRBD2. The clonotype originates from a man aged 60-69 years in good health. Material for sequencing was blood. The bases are TGTGCCAGCAGCCCGGCGGGAGGCGGGGTCGGGCAGTTCTTC. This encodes CASSPAGGGVGQFF.